This is a list of T cell receptor beta chains from one sample in a study of T-cell reconstitution after alpha-beta-depleted transplantation in children. From the PCR reads, TCRdb called clonotypes with MiXCR, one entry per CDR3 protein. Among 200,000 or so distinct CDR3 sequences, about 6% were seen once, and the ten largest hold roughly 4.8%. Here the sequenced sample was PBMCs, taken before TCRalphabeta/CD19-depleted stem cell transplant. These receptors originate from a girl under three years old with combined immunodeficiency, due to receive a stem cell transplant. The CDR3 runs from the conserved cysteine through the conserved F or W. Fields, in order: V gene, CDR3 length, J gene, clone size, D gene, CDR3 DNA, CDR3 protein. The D gene is left open where the match is weak. The listing skips clone size in some rows; elsewhere it reads once, few, many or a size class.

>TRBV7-2|14|TRBJ2-5|many|NA
TGTGCCACCAACGGTGGGGGGGCTGGAGAGACCCAGTACTTC
CATNGGGAGETQYF
>TRBV9|15|TRBJ2-1|many|TRBD2
TGTGCCAGCAGCGAGACCGGGACTAGCAACAATGAGCAGTTCTTC
CASSETGTSNNEQFF
>TRBV7-9|15|TRBJ2-7|many|NA
TGTGCCAGCAGCTTAGCTGGGATTGGCTCCTACGAGCAGTACTTC
CASSLAGIGSYEQYF
>TRBV4-2|16|TRBJ2-1|NA|NA
TGTGCCAGCAGCCAAGATGAGGGACCGATCTACAATGAGCAGTTCTTC
CASSQDEGPIYNEQFF
>TRBV6-2/TRBV6-3|16|TRBJ2-3|many|TRBD2
TGTGCCAGCAGTTACTTGGTGGGACTACCCACAGATACGCAGTATTTT
CASSYLVGLPTDTQYF
>TRBV12-3/TRBV12-4|13|TRBJ2-7|many|NA
TGTGCCAGCAGTTTAGAAACAGGGCTCGAGCAGTACTTC
CASSLETGLEQYF
>TRBV4-2|13|TRBJ2-7|many|NA
TGTGCCAGCAGCCAAGATATGGGATACGAGCAGTACTTC
CASSQDMGYEQYF
>TRBV7-9|13|TRBJ2-1|many|NA
TGTGCCACCAGGGCCTTAGGTGTCAATGAGCAGTTCTTC
CATRALGVNEQFF
>TRBV7-6|14|TRBJ2-7|few|TRBD2
TGTGCCAGCAGCGACCGGGGACTAGCGGGGGAGCAGTACTTC
CASSDRGLAGEQYF
>TRBV20-1|14|TRBJ1-3|many|NA
TGCAGTGCTAGGAGTGGACGACAAGGAAACACCATATATTTT
CSARSGRQGNTIYF
>TRBV7-2|15|TRBJ1-1|many|NA
TGTGCCAGCAGCTCCCGCCCGGGCCATAACACTGAAGCTTTCTTT
CASSSRPGHNTEAFF
>TRBV12-3/TRBV12-4|15|TRBJ2-4|many|NA
TGTGCCAGCAGCCCAAGGCGGGGCGGGGAAAACATTCAGTACTTC
CASSPRRGGENIQYF
>TRBV6-2/TRBV6-3|13|TRBJ2-2|many|NA
TGTGCCAGCAGTTACTCGAATCCCGGGGAGCTGTTTTTT
CASSYSNPGELFF
>TRBV5-1|16|TRBJ2-2|many|TRBD2
TGCGCCAGCAGCTTGGCGGCTAGCGGAAACACCGGGGAGCTGTTTTTT
CASSLAASGNTGELFF
>TRBV6-1|13|TRBJ2-1|many|TRBD2
TGTGCCAGCAGAGAGCGGGGGGAAGGTTTGCAGTTCTTC
CASRERGEGLQFF
>TRBV9|14|TRBJ2-3|many|NA
TGTGCCAGCAGCGGGACGACTTCCACAGATACGCAGTATTTT
CASSGTTSTDTQYF
>TRBV4-3|15|TRBJ2-3|medium-sized|NA
TGCGCCAGCAGCCAAGATGTCCAGCACACAGATACGCAGTATTTT
CASSQDVQHTDTQYF
>TRBV5-4|13|TRBJ1-2|NA|NA
TGTGCCAGCAGCTTGGAACTACAGGGCTTCTACACCTTC
CASSLELQGFYTF
>TRBV7-6|16|TRBJ1-3|many|NA
TGTGCCAGCAGCTTAGGAGTGGGGCGCTCTGGAAACACCATATATTTT
CASSLGVGRSGNTIYF
>TRBV7-6|13|TRBJ2-1|NA|NA
TGTGCCAGCAGCTCGCGAGGATTCCATGAGCAGTTCTTC
CASSSRGFHEQFF
>TRBV7-6|14|TRBJ1-1|many|NA
TGTGCCAGCAGCTTAGCGGGAGGGACCACTGAAGCTTTCTTT
CASSLAGGTTEAFF
>TRBV28|12|TRBJ2-7|many|NA
TGTGCCAGCAGTTTTGGTCCCTACGAGCAGTACTTC
CASSFGPYEQYF
>TRBV29-1|13|TRBJ1-1|many|NA
TGCAGCGTTGAAAAAGGCCGTGGCACTGAAGCTTTCTTT
CSVEKGRGTEAFF
>TRBV20-1|13|TRBJ1-5|many|TRBD1
TGCAGTGCTAGGGGGACAGACAATCAGCCCCAGCATTTT
CSARGTDNQPQHF
>TRBV4-1|14|TRBJ2-3|many|NA
TGCGCCAGCAGCCAAGTCCCTAATTCAGATACGCAGTATTTT
CASSQVPNSDTQYF
>TRBV3-1|17|TRBJ2-1|few|TRBD2
TGTGCCAGCAGCCAAGATTCCGCGGGAGGTTCCTACAGGGAGCAGTTCTTC
CASSQDSAGGSYREQFF
>TRBV6-5|14|TRBJ2-7|many|TRBD1
TGTGCCAGCAGCCGCGCTACAGGGGGCTACGAGCAGTACTTC
CASSRATGGYEQYF
>TRBV6-5|15|TRBJ2-1|many|NA
TGTGCCAGCAGTTTATGGACTTTCTTAGGTGGTGAGCAGTTCTTC
CASSLWTFLGGEQFF
>TRBV10-3|16|TRBJ2-3|many|TRBD2
TGTGCCATCAGTCTAGGACTAGCGGGACGCACAGATACGCAGTATTTT
CAISLGLAGRTDTQYF
>TRBV4-1|21|TRBJ2-1|many|TRBD2
TGCGCCAGCAGCCAAGATTTGCTGGGTCCGAGCGGGAGGAACCGGTACAATGAGCAGTTCTTC
CASSQDLLGPSGRNRYNEQFF
>TRBV7-2|18|TRBJ2-1|many|TRBD1
TGTGCCAGCAGCTTAGGGCGCCCCGGGACAGGGAGGCCGGGTGAGCAGTTCTTC
CASSLGRPGTGRPGEQFF
>TRBV6-2/TRBV6-3|10|TRBJ2-5|many|NA
TGTGCCAGCAGGGCGGAGACCCAGTACTTC
CASRAETQYF
>TRBV20-1|12|TRBJ1-1|many|NA
TGCAGTGCTAGTTTGGGGGGCTCTGAAGCTTTCTTT
CSASLGGSEAFF
>TRBV7-9|17|TRBJ2-7|NA|TRBD2
TGTGCCAGCAGCTTCCACTTGCGTAGCGGGGGGATCTACGAGCAGTACTTC
CASSFHLRSGGIYEQYF
>TRBV29-1|15|TRBJ2-7|once|TRBD1
TGCAGCGTTGAAGAAGGGGACAGGCGTCGCTACGAGCAGTACTTC
CSVEEGDRRRYEQYF
>TRBV20-1|15|TRBJ2-7|NA|TRBD2
TGCAGTGCTAGAGATCATACTAGCGGGATCTACGAGCAGTACTTC
CSARDHTSGIYEQYF
>TRBV12-3/TRBV12-4|14|TRBJ2-7|many|TRBD2
TGTGCCAGCAGTTTATGGGGGGGCTCCTACGAGCAGTACTTC
CASSLWGGSYEQYF
>TRBV7-8|16|TRBJ2-2|many|NA
TGTGCCAGCAGCTTAAAGGCTGAGGAGGTCACCGGGGAGCTGTTTTTT
CASSLKAEEVTGELFF
>TRBV7-2|14|TRBJ2-7|many|NA
TGTGCCAGCAGCTCCACTGGGCTCCCCTACGAGCAGTACTTC
CASSSTGLPYEQYF
>TRBV4-3|15|TRBJ1-5|NA|NA
TGCGCCAGCAGCCAAGCTTTATCAGGGAACCAGCCCCAGCATTTT
CASSQALSGNQPQHF
>TRBV29-1|14|TRBJ2-1|many|NA
TGCAGCGGCAATAGCGCCCATCAGCCCAATGAGCAGTTCTTC
CSGNSAHQPNEQFF
>TRBV29-1|17|TRBJ1-1|many|NA
TGCAGCGTGGATAAGACAGGCCGCCTCACGATGAACACTGAAGCTTTCTTT
CSVDKTGRLTMNTEAFF
>TRBV10-3|15|TRBJ1-4|many|TRBD1
TGTGCCATCAGTGAGACACAGGGGCGGAACGAAAAACTGTTTTTT
CAISETQGRNEKLFF
>TRBV5-1|13|TRBJ2-1|many|TRBD1
TGCGCCAGCAGCCCCTGGACAGGTAATGAGCAGTTCTTC
CASSPWTGNEQFF
>TRBV28|14|TRBJ2-2|many|NA
TGTGCCAGCAGCTCGCCCACGTTCACCGGGGAGCTGTTTTTT
CASSSPTFTGELFF
>TRBV27|16|TRBJ2-1|many|TRBD2
TGTGCCAGCAGTCCCGGGACTAGCGGGCTTTACAATGAGCAGTTCTTC
CASSPGTSGLYNEQFF
>TRBV25-1|17|TRBJ2-7|many|NA
TGTGCCAGCAGTGAATACTTTGGCGGCAGCGGCGTACCAGGGCAGTACTTC
CASSEYFGGSGVPGQYF
>TRBV5-6|13|TRBJ1-1|many|NA
TGTGCCAGCAGCCCAACAGGGAGCACTGAAGCTTTCTTT
CASSPTGSTEAFF
>TRBV5-1|13|TRBJ2-7|many|NA
TGCGCCAGCAGCTTGACTGATACCTACGAGCAGTACTTC
CASSLTDTYEQYF
>TRBV5-1|14|TRBJ2-1|NA|TRBD1
TGCGCCAGCAGCTTCCCAACAGGGGAGAATGAGCAGTTCTTC
CASSFPTGENEQFF
>TRBV2|14|TRBJ2-3|few|TRBD1
TGTGCCAGCAGCGGGACAGACTCCACAGATACGCAGTATTTT
CASSGTDSTDTQYF
>TRBV28|17|TRBJ2-3|many|TRBD2
TGTGCCAGCAGTCTCCAAACCCTTAGCGGGAGCACAGATACGCAGTATTTT
CASSLQTLSGSTDTQYF
>TRBV24-1|14|TRBJ2-1|many|NA
TGTGCCACCAGTGATAGCCCTCCCTACAATGAGCAGTTCTTC
CATSDSPPYNEQFF